The source of this T cell receptor beta chain is a study of blood T cell repertoires in COVID-19. Study in general: Specimens from acute and convalescent COVID-19 originated in the United States, Italy and Spain.

V was clipped by 2 bases and J by 5 bases, with 6 bases between them. Germline values: CDR1 LGHDT, CDR2 YNNKEL (reference sequence). The CDR3 consists of 12 residues. In the authors' workflow: The assay estimated nucleated cells by amplifying reference gene primers. TCRdb's table, derived via immunoSEQ multiplex PCR, lists solely in-frame clones and lacks some. V, J and clone size are taken as reported in that table, and D and trimming were inferred from the DNA itself. Among over 150,000 clones, about 87% were seen once, and the ten largest hold 3% to 4.5%. This sequence joins TRBV3-1 (or the pseudogene TRBV3-2) and TRBJ1-2; no reliable D call. This receptor was obtained from a woman aged 55-70 years who had recovered from COVID-19. Sequenced material: peripheral blood. CDR3 nucleotide sequence: TGTGCCAGCAGCCAACTAAATTATGGCTACACCTTC. The encoded protein is CASSQLNYGYTF.